One and the same sample provided the 19 T cell receptor beta chains below, sequenced in a study of blood T cell repertoires in COVID-19. Repertoires were generated with immunoSEQ multiplex PCR, while TCRdb's copy carries only in-frame clones and drops some. This repertoire shows a few hundred thousand clones, more than 80% found once; its top ten account for roughly 1.1%. The sequenced sample was PBMCs or T cells enriched from blood (not recorded which). The receptors were gathered from a man aged 25-45 years who had recovered from COVID-19.

The gene calls are TRBV4-1 and TRBJ2-1; TRBD2 agrees at 7 bases. CDR1 and CDR2 from the germline V gene are MGHRA and YSYEKL. The CDR3 consists of 18 residues. Trimming cost V 0 bases and J 7 bases; bases outside gene matches: 15. The CDR3 region is CASSQDGIAGLAWNEQFF. The CDR3 DNA reads TGCGCCAGCAGCCAAGATGGAATAGCGGGTCTAGCATGGAATGAGCAGTTCTTC.

The chain uses TRBV7-2 and TRBJ2-1; TRBD2 aligns across 7 bases. The V segment lost 3 bases and the J segment 6 bases; nucleotides outside the gene matches: 5. This CDR3 is built from 14 residues. The V gene's germline CDR1 is SGHTA and CDR2 FQGNSA. The CDR3 DNA sequence: TGTGCCAGCAGCTTCAGGCGGGAGAGCAATGAGCAGTTCTTC. Protein product: CASSFRRESNEQFF. The variable domain in full, completed from reference TRBV7-2 and TRBJ2-1, reads GAGVSQSPSNKVTEKGKDVELRCDPISGHTALYWYRQSLGQGLEFLIYFQGNSAPDKSGLPSDRFSAERTGGSVSTLTIQRTQQEDSAVYLCASSFRRESNEQFFGPGTRLTVL.

V gene TRBV12-3 or TRBV12-4 combines with J gene TRBJ1-4; TRBD1 aligns across 7 bases. J gave up 8 bases and V 3 bases, and 3 bases lay outside the gene matches. This CDR3 has 13 amino acids. Written as DNA, the CDR3 is TGTGCCAGCAGTTTCAGGGGACAGGAAAAACTGTTTTTT. This gives the protein CASSFRGQEKLFF.

This clone showed up just once. Other nucleotide sequences in the sample specify the same CDR3. The V call is TRBV29-1, the J call TRBJ2-5; TRBD1 matches at 7 bases. The CDR3 totals 12 residues. J gave up 4 bases and V 5 bases, and 4 bases lay outside the gene matches. CDR1 and CDR2 (germline): SQVTM, ANQGSEA. Written as DNA, the CDR3 is TGCAGCGTTCGCTCAGGGGGAGAGACCCAGTACTTC. Protein sequence: CSVRSGGETQYF.

This clone was seen only a few times. This chain joins TRBV16 and TRBJ1-2; the D is unclear. Per the germline V gene, CDR1 is KGHSY and CDR2 is FQNENV. The CDR3 contains 13 residues. Trimming cost V 3 bases and J 8 bases, with 13 bases left between them. CDR3 nucleotide sequence: TGTGCCAGCAGCCATCGACCCGCGGAGGGCTACACCTTC. This gives the protein CASSHRPAEGYTF.

This chain joins TRBV21-1 and TRBJ1-1; whether TRBD1, the table's D call, matches the DNA was not checked. TRBV21-1 is a recognized pseudogene. CDR3 length equals 14 residues. DNA for the CDR3: TGTGCCAGCAGCCCAACGCAGGGGTACACTGAAGCTTTCTTT. Residues: CASSPTQGYTEAFF.

The chain combines TRBV19 with TRBJ2-1, with TRBD2 matching over 10 bases. Germline CDR1 is LNHDA and CDR2 is SQIVND (reference sequence). CDR3 size: 16 residues. The V segment lost 7 bases and the J segment 6 bases; nucleotides outside the gene matches: 12. As DNA, the CDR3 is TGTGCCAGTAATTATATTCTAGCGGGAGTTCCCAATGAGCAGTTCTTC. Amino acids: CASNYILAGVPNEQFF.

The rearrangement links TRBV6-1 to TRBJ1-2; D perhaps matches TRBD1 (6 bases). V shed 5 bases and J shed 4 bases, with 11 bases lying between them. The CDR3 loop spans 13 amino acids. Germline CDR1 is MNHNS and CDR2 is SASEGT. Here the CDR3 reads CASSLDSFYGYTF. CDR3 DNA sequence: TGTGCCAGCAGTTTGGACAGTTTCTATGGCTACACCTTC.

This chain links TRBV5-1 with TRBJ2-5, with D perhaps TRBD1 (6 bases). The V end lost 3 bases, the J end lost 2 bases, and 11 bases lay between the germline ends. Germline CDR1 SGHRS, CDR2 YFSETQ. The CDR3 has 14 residues. As DNA, the CDR3 is TGCGCCAGCAGCTCAGGGACACTACAAGAGACCCAGTACTTC. It encodes CASSSGTLQETQYF.

This clone appeared a few times. The V and J genes are TRBV19 and TRBJ2-3, with no clear D. Germline V gene data show CDR1 as LNHDA and CDR2 as SQIVND (reference sequence). The V and J ends lost 4 bases and 0 bases respectively, with 20 bases between them. The CDR3 has 18 residues. CDR3 sequence: CASSTLTPGLTSTDTQYF. The DNA for the CDR3 is TGTGCCAGTAGTACCCTTACCCCCGGTTTAACTAGCACAGATACGCAGTATTTT.

V and J are TRBV3-1 (or the pseudogene TRBV3-2) and TRBJ2-5; perhaps TRBD1 as D (6 bases). Between the trimmed V and J ends, which lost 5 bases and 4 bases, there was a span of 11 bases. Per the germline V gene, CDR1 is LGHDT and CDR2 is YNNKEL (reference sequence). The CDR3 is 13 residues long. The CDR3 DNA sequence: TGTGCCAGCAGCACACGAGGGGGAGAGACCCAGTACTTC. Translated, it gives CASSTRGGETQYF.

This clone was seen a single time. J is TRBJ2-1 and V is TRBV7-8, with 8 bases lining up with TRBD1. The CDR3 consists of 18 residues. The ends lost 1 base at V and 5 bases at J; junction bases unmatched: 13. Germline CDR1 SGHVS, CDR2 FQNEAQ. The chain's CDR3 is CASSLGFRGRSLNNEQFF. CDR3 nucleotides: TGTGCCAGCAGCTTAGGTTTCAGGGGGCGCTCATTGAACAATGAGCAGTTCTTC.

The chain carries TRBV21-1 and TRBJ2-3; the table's D call, TRBD2, has no DNA check behind it. TRBV21-1 corresponds to a pseudogene. This CDR3 spans 19 amino acids. The CDR3 spells CASSKAGTSGRDSTDTQYF. The CDR3 nucleotides are TGTGCCAGCAGCAAAGCCGGGACTAGCGGGAGGGATAGCACAGATACGCAGTATTTT.

V gene TRBV3-1 (or the pseudogene TRBV3-2) combines with J gene TRBJ2-5; weak D call: TRBD2 (6 bases). There are 16 residues in the CDR3. V lost 4 bases to trimming and J lost 4 bases, with 19 bases between them. In germline, CDR1 is LGHDT, CDR2 YNNKEL (reference sequence). The CDR3 sequence is CASSPTRGGTRETQYF. The DNA of the CDR3 is TGTGCCAGCAGCCCGACGAGAGGAGGGACTCGAGAGACCCAGTACTTC.

This rearrangement joins TRBV7-2 to TRBJ1-1; unclear D gene. The CDR3 has 13 residues. Germline V gives CDR1 SGHTA, CDR2 FQGNSA. With 2 bases removed from V and 6 bases from J, the gap between germline ends came to 10 bases. CDR3 residues: CASSLRWEAEAFF. The CDR3 DNA reads TGTGCCAGCAGCTTAAGGTGGGAGGCTGAAGCTTTCTTT.

The count of this clone is one. The chain is built from TRBV3-1 (or the pseudogene TRBV3-2) and TRBJ1-4; no clear D gene. The CDR3 has 16 residues. The V and J ends lost 0 bases and 5 bases respectively, with 13 bases between them. Germline CDR1 and CDR2: LGHDT and YNNKEL (reference sequence). CDR3 bases: TGTGCCAGCAGCCAAGAGCAGACAAGCCGGAATGAAAAACTGTTTTTT. It yields the protein CASSQEQTSRNEKLFF.

This clone was observed once. The chain employs TRBV15 and TRBJ1-4; a weak D match, TRBD1 (6 bases). This CDR3 is 16 amino acids long. Germline V CDR1 and CDR2: LNHNV, YYDKDF (reference sequence). Between the trimmed V and J ends, which lost 1 base and 0 bases, there was a span of 9 bases. CDR3 residues: CATSRGQAATNEKLFF. The DNA of the CDR3 is TGTGCCACCAGCAGAGGACAGGCGGCAACTAATGAAAAACTGTTTTTT.

This sequence joins TRBV2 and TRBJ1-5; 7 bases align to TRBD1. V dropped 6 bases and J dropped 6; count of bases not matched to a gene: 14. Germline CDR1 and CDR2: SNHLY and FYNNEI. The CDR3 extends over 16 amino acids. CDR3 nucleotides: TGTGCCAGCAGACTCGGGACAGTAGGAGGGACTCAGCCCCAGCATTTT. It yields the protein CASRLGTVGGTQPQHF.

This clone was recorded a few times. J is TRBJ1-4 and V is TRBV5-1; TRBD1 matches at 9 bases. This CDR3 has 15 residues. With 5 bases clipped from V and 4 bases from J, the junction kept 6 bases outside the gene matches. In germline, CDR1 is SGHRS, CDR2 YFSETQ. This CDR3 is CASSKMTGGNEKLFF. The CDR3 DNA reads TGCGCCAGCAGTAAGATGACAGGGGGTAATGAAAAACTGTTTTTT.